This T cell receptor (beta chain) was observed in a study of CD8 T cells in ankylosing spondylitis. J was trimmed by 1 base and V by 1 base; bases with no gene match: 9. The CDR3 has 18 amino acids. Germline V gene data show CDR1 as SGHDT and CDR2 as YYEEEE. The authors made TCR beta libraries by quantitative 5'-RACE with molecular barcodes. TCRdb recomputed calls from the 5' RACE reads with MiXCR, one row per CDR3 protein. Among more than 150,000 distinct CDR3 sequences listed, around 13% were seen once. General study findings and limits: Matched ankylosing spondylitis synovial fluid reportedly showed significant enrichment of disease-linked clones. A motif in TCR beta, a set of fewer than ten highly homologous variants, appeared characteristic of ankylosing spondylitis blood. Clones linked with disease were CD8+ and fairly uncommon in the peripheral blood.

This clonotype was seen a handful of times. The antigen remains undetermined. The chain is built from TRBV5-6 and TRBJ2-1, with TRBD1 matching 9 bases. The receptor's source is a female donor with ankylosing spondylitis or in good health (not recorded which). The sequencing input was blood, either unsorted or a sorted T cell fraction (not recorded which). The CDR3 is CASSLCASGQGSYNEQFF. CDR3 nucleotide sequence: TGTGCCAGCAGCTTGTGCGCCTCGGGACAGGGTTCCTACAATGAGCAGTTCTTC. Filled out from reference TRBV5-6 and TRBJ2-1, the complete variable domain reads DAGVTQSPTHLIKTRGQQVTLRCSPKSGHDTVSWYQQALGQGPQFIFQYYEEEERQRGNFPDRFSGHQFPNYSSELNVNALLLGDSALYLCASSLCASGQGSYNEQFFGPGTRLTVL.